The 8 T cell receptor beta chains reported below all come from one sample, sequenced in a study of early T cells in non-severe SARS-CoV-2 infection. In TCRdb, the 5' RACE reads were re-called with MiXCR into one record per CDR3 protein. The table has just over 80,000 distinct CDR3 sequences, roughly an eighth seen once. Sequencing was performed on whole blood. The receptors shown here come from an adult who was a healthcare worker with PCR-confirmed SARS-CoV-2 infection or an uninfected control (not recorded which).

The chain joins TRBV9 to TRBJ2-3; the match to TRBD2 covers 8 bases. Germline V CDR1 and CDR2: SGDLS, YYNGEE. Trimming removed 6 bases from V and 1 base from J; junction bases left unmatched: 13. This CDR3 has 17 residues. The DNA of the CDR3 is TGTGCCAGCACCAAGGAGTTTAGGCGGGGGGGCACAGATACGCAGTATTTT. Encoded protein: CASTKEFRRGGTDTQYF.

This clonotype showed up just a few times. This chain joins TRBV29-1 and TRBJ1-2, with 7 bases that match TRBD1. V lost 4 bases to trimming and J lost 1 base; unmatched junction nucleotides: 3. From germline, CDR1 is SQVTM and CDR2 ANQGSEA. This CDR3 spans 13 amino acids. The CDR3 DNA is TGCAGCGTTGGGGACAGAAATAACTATGGCTACACCTTC. This encodes CSVGDRNNYGYTF.

This chain connects TRBV18 to TRBJ1-1; a possible D gene is TRBD1 (5 bases). The ends were cut back, 8 bases at V and 0 bases at J, with 13 bases in the middle. The CDR3 totals 14 residues. Germline CDR1 and CDR2: KGHSH and LQKENI. The CDR3 sequence is CASTATEMNTEAFF. CDR3 in DNA: TGTGCCAGCACAGCGACAGAGATGAACACTGAAGCTTTCTTT.

This clonotype showed up many times. The rearrangement joins TRBV11-2 to TRBJ2-3; no clear D. The ends were cut back, 4 bases at V and 1 base at J, with 18 bases in the middle. The CDR3 extends over 17 amino acids. The germline V gene encodes CDR1 SGHAT and CDR2 FQNNGV. The DNA for the CDR3 is TGTGCCAGCAGCTCCCGCCCCGCTGCCTCGGGCACAGATACGCAGTATTTT. Translation: CASSSRPAASGTDTQYF.

This clonotype was detected a few times. The rearrangement links TRBV6-6 to TRBJ1-2; D is unclear. The germline V gene encodes CDR1 MNHNY and CDR2 SVGAGI (reference sequence). The CDR3 runs 17 residues. With 0 bases removed from V and 6 bases from J, the gap between germline ends came to 20 bases. The CDR3: CASSYSIAGLGINGYTF. CDR3 DNA sequence: TGTGCCAGCAGTTACTCGATAGCCGGGCTTGGGATTAATGGCTACACCTTC.

This clonotype was seen repeatedly, ten times or more. The V and J genes are TRBV30 and TRBJ2-3; D is unresolved. Germline V gene lookup returns CDR1 GTSNPN and CDR2 SVGIG (reference sequence). The CDR3 sequence is 15 residues long. The ends were cut back, 3 bases at V and 7 bases at J, with 20 bases in the middle. The CDR3 here is CAWSGGAAPLYTQYF. The CDR3 coding sequence is TGTGCCTGGAGCGGCGGTGCGGCCCCTCTTTATACGCAGTATTTT.

This clonotype was observed many times. This chain's CDR3 is CASSPNHGTGLQETQYF. Written as DNA, the CDR3 is TGTGCCAGCAGCCCGAACCACGGGACGGGGCTACAAGAGACCCAGTACTTC. This sequence joins TRBV11-2 and TRBJ2-5; D possibly uses TRBD1 or TRBD2 (5 bases each). Germline-derived CDR1 and CDR2 are SGHAT and FQNNGV. V was trimmed by 5 bases and J by 2 bases, leaving 21 bases between them. The CDR3 length is 17 residues. Combining the CDR3 with reference TRBV11-2 and TRBJ2-5 gives the whole variable domain EAGVAQSPRYKIIEKRQSVAFWCNPISGHATLYWYQQILGQGPKLLIQFQNNGVVDDSQLPKDRFSAERLKGVDSTLKIQPAKLEDSAVYLCASSPNHGTGLQETQYFGPGTRLLVL.

This clonotype was recorded many times. The rearrangement joins TRBV7-9 to TRBJ1-3; D gene unclear. The germline V gene has CDR1 SEHNR and CDR2 FQNEAQ (reference sequence). Trimming took off 1 base at V and 0 bases at J, with 7 bases between the two ends. There are 15 residues in the CDR3. CDR3 in DNA: TGTGCCAGCAGCTTAGGACGGTACTCTGGAAACACCATATATTTT. This encodes CASSLGRYSGNTIYF.